This TCR beta chain was sequenced for a study of beta chain features in type 1 diabetes. Germline V CDR1 and CDR2: SGHRS, YFSETQ. The CDR3 has 15 residues. The ends were cut back, 4 bases at V and 4 bases at J, with 15 bases in the middle. The authors reverse transcribed all of the isolated RNA, so sequencing captured expressed TCRB transcripts. The repertoire was sequenced with immunoSEQ multiplex PCR; TCRdb's copy has only in-frame clones and lacks some. The profile covers 620,000 or so clones, with 15% to 17% appearing a single time and more than 0.08% taken by the ten largest. The V and J genes are TRBV5-1 and TRBJ2-1, with D possibly being TRBD1 (6 bases). The material sequenced was naive CD4+ T cells from blood. The TCR sequence derives from a man in his late teens or twenties in good health. This CDR3 is CASSITGLSYNEQFF. In DNA form, the CDR3 reads TGCGCCAGCAGCATCACAGGGCTTTCTTACAATGAGCAGTTCTTC.